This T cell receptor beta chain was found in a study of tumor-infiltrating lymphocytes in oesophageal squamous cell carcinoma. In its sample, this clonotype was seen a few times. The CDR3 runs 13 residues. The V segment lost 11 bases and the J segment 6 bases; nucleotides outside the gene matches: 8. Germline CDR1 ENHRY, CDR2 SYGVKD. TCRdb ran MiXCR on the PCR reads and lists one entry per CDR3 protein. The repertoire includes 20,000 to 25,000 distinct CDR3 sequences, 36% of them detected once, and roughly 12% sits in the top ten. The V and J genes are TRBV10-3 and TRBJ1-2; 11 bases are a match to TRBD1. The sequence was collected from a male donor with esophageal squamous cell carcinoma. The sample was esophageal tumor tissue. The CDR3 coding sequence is TGTGCCGCGGGAAGGGGACAGGGGGATGGCTACACCTTC. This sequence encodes CAAGRGQGDGYTF.